The 6 T cell receptor beta chains below were found in one sample sequenced in a study of blood T cells in healthy people across ages. The authors ran a second PCR of about 7 to 11 cycles using a sample-barcoded 5' primer and a J-beta primer mix. Via MiXCR, TCRdb re-called the 5' RACE reads, giving one row per CDR3 protein. Of around 1,000,000 distinct CDR3 sequences in the sample, 20% to 25% were seen once. This sample also belongs to another study, concerning T cells of mothers and their children.

The sequenced sample was blood. These receptors all come from a girl aged 2 to 10 in good health.

The rearrangement links TRBV29-1 to TRBJ1-2, with 7 positions matching TRBD1. The CDR3 spans 15 residues. Germline loops: CDR1 SQVTM, CDR2 ANQGSEA. J gave up 2 bases and V 6 bases, and 12 bases lay outside the gene matches. CDR3 amino acids: CSVQSSPGQNYGYTF. In nucleotides, the CDR3 is TGCAGCGTCCAATCATCACCGGGACAGAACTATGGCTACACCTTC.

The chain carries TRBV5-1 and TRBJ1-3; D gene uncertain. Germline CDR1 is SGHRS and CDR2 is YFSETQ. This CDR3 is built from 13 residues. Trimming removed 7 bases from V and 2 bases from J, with 10 bases in between. The CDR3 region is CASAEIPGNTIYF. CDR3 bases: TGCGCCAGCGCTGAGATTCCTGGAAACACCATATATTTT. The whole variable domain, remainder taken from reference TRBV5-1 and TRBJ1-3, is KAGVTQTPRYLIKTRGQQVTLSCSPISGHRSVSWYQQTPGQGLQFLFEYFSETQRNKGNFPGRFSGRQFSNSRSEMNVSTLELGDSALYLCASAEIPGNTIYFGEGSWLTVV.

The chain employs TRBV27 and TRBJ2-7; D perhaps matches TRBD1 (6 bases). V gave up 5 bases and J gave up 0 bases, with 14 bases separating them. The CDR3 has 15 amino acids. Germline V gives CDR1 MNHEY, CDR2 SMNVEV (reference sequence). CDR3 in amino acids: CASSSYGQPSYEQYF. The CDR3 DNA follows: TGTGCCAGCAGTAGCTATGGACAGCCCTCCTACGAGCAGTACTTC.

This clonotype was seen more than once but under ten times. This chain connects TRBV20-1 to TRBJ2-3; D tentatively reads TRBD1 or TRBD2 (5 bases each). V lost 3 bases and J 6 bases, leaving 19 bases between the germline ends. From germline, CDR1 is DFQATT and CDR2 SNEGSKA (reference sequence). This CDR3 is 15 amino acids long. In DNA, the CDR3 is TGCAGTGCTAGGAGGGGTGACTCCCGGGGCGATACGCAGTATTTT. This gives the protein CSARRGDSRGDTQYF.

The count of this clonotype is one. This rearrangement joins TRBV5-1 to TRBJ2-5; the D call may be TRBD1 or TRBD2 (6 bases each). The closer fit of TRBJ2-1 to the DNA end suggests the J call may be wrong. The CDR3 runs to 15 residues. From germline, CDR1 is SGHRS and CDR2 YFSETQ. The CDR3 sequence is CASSLAGGQGREQFF. CDR3 in DNA: TGCGCCAGCAGCTTGGCCGGGGGCCAGGGGAGAGAGCAGTTCTTC.

The J gene is TRBJ2-2, the V gene TRBV5-6; TRBD1 or TRBD2 may be the D gene (7 bases each). The CDR3 totals 15 residues. CDR1 and CDR2 from the germline V gene are SGHDT and YYEEEE. V gave up 4 bases and J gave up 6 bases, with 16 bases separating them. The CDR3 nucleotides are TGTGCCAGCAGCCGCCCTCAGGGGGGGGCCGGGGAGCTGTTTTTT. As protein: CASSRPQGGAGELFF.